This T cell receptor (beta chain) stems from a study of monozygotic twins with inflammatory bowel disease. UMIs were attached via template switching, each with a 6-nucleotide sample barcode. TCRdb reanalyzed the 5' RACE reads, giving one entry per CDR3 protein sequence and no DNA. This repertoire includes 150,000 or so distinct CDR3 sequences. Total RNA was isolated from whole blood without T cell sorting. The germline V gene has CDR1 MNHEY and CDR2 SVGEGT. The CDR3 runs to 17 residues. With respect to this clonotype: Its target is not known.

Overall study results and limits: Support was lacking for any single strong IBD-associated signal or clonotype.

What was sequenced was blood. This rearrangement joins TRBV6-2 or TRBV6-3 to TRBJ2-1; checking the TCRdb D call of TRBD1 is not possible without DNA. This TCR was recovered from a human donor with ulcerative colitis or Crohn's disease, or a healthy co-twin of an affected twin (not recorded which). CDR3 in amino acids: CASSGEGRARGSGEQFF.